This T cell receptor (beta chain) was obtained from a study of T cell repertoires in aging, cancer and after chemotherapy. Study information: Patients with chronic lymphocytic leukemia were sampled before and after fludarabine- or bendamustine-based chemotherapy.

Rearranged V-D-J TRB sequences were amplified with a mixed TRB-A/B primer pool. TCRdb recomputed calls from the multiplex PCR reads with MiXCR, one row per CDR3 protein. This table has about a thousand distinct CDR3 sequences, around 28% appearing once. Peripheral blood genomic DNA, not sorted cells or RNA, was the template. With V trimmed by 4 bases and J by 3 bases, 8 bases remained unmatched. Germline values: CDR1 MDHEN, CDR2 SYDVKM. The CDR3 is made up of 15 amino acids. The sequenced sample was blood. This TCR derives from a human donor with a blood cancer. The rearrangement uses TRBV28 and TRBJ2-5; 7 bases line up with TRBD1. In DNA, the CDR3 is TGTGCCAGCAGTTCTGAACAGGGGTGGGAAGAGACCCAGTACTTC. Amino acid sequence: CASSSEQGWEETQYF.